These T cell receptor beta chains were read from a single sample in a study of monozygotic twins with inflammatory bowel disease. No DNA is given; TCRdb re-called the 5' RACE reads and lists each CDR3 protein once. The table for this sample gives fewer than 400,000 distinct CDR3 sequences. Sequences were obtained from blood. Source of these receptors: a human donor with ulcerative colitis or Crohn's disease, or a healthy co-twin of an affected twin (not recorded which). CDR3s include the opening cysteine and the closing phenylalanine or tryptophan.

TRBJ1-2,TRBV7-2,CASSSGPENYGYTF
TRBJ2-2,TRBV19,CASSPQSRTGRTGELFF
TRBJ2-1,TRBV19,CASSIIAGFAYNEQFF
TRBJ2-1,TRBV27,CASRRDRGSYNEQFF
TRBJ1-1,TRBV12-3/TRBV12-4,CASSSLWRGAEAFF
TRBJ2-3,TRBV24-1,CATSDFTTTDTQYF
TRBJ2-1,TRBV29-1,CSGKLAGATYNEQFF
TRBJ1-1,TRBV7-2,CASSLGQGTEAFF
TRBJ2-6,TRBV9,CASSVAINSGANVLTF
TRBJ2-5,TRBV4-3,CASSQGMGSIGTQYF
TRBJ2-7,TRBV15,CATSRVASGSEQYF
TRBJ2-1,TRBV20-1,CSAMLTRRGVYNEQFF
TRBJ2-7,TRBV5-1,CASRGDAASSYEQYF
TRBJ1-3,TRBV12-3/TRBV12-4,CASSFVRSNTIYF
TRBJ2-5,TRBV7-9,CASSPATEQETQYF
TRBJ2-3,TRBV7-9,CASSSWSGGLNTQYF
TRBJ2-7,TRBV12-3/TRBV12-4,CASSSESSYEQYF
TRBJ2-7,TRBV28,CASSRGGTRLHGQYF
TRBJ2-2,TRBV7-2,CASSLGRLRGTGELFF
TRBJ2-2,TRBV29-1,CSVADLASLSGELFF
TRBJ1-5,TRBV7-9,CASSLARNNQPQHF
TRBJ2-1,TRBV29-1,CSDRPSGVYNEQFF
TRBJ2-1,TRBV5-1,CASSLEGPRFSYNEQFF
TRBJ2-7,TRBV12-3/TRBV12-4,CASSYGTSGKKAEQYF
TRBJ2-7,TRBV20-1,CSGQAGGPYEQYF
TRBJ2-3,TRBV20-1,CSAQVAGTDTQYF
TRBJ2-7,TRBV5-1,CASSLDVAYEQYF
TRBJ2-7,TRBV28,CASSWTRGTYEQYF
TRBJ2-3,TRBV18,CASSPLGQGADTQYF
TRBJ2-7,TRBV28,CASTPTGYEQYF
TRBJ1-1,TRBV12-3/TRBV12-4,CASSLVRGLTEAFF
TRBJ1-2,TRBV20-1,CSARVQVYYGYTF
TRBJ2-7,TRBV19,CASSIFGSYEQYF
TRBJ2-4,TRBV20-1,CSADSPGLVGNIQYF
TRBJ2-5,TRBV6-1,CAIRSGPNQETQYF
TRBJ2-1,TRBV27,CASSLWLAGGANEQFF
TRBJ2-1,TRBV18,CASSLSGGAEQFF
TRBJ2-1,TRBV14,CASSQDQRQSSYNEQFF
TRBJ1-5,TRBV18,CASSPDAVGTRSNQPQHF
TRBJ2-7,TRBV11-3,CASSLNGQGAYEQYF
TRBJ2-1,TRBV6-5,CASSFDTGGAYNEQFF
TRBJ2-7,TRBV7-2,CASSLAVIYEQYF
TRBJ2-7,TRBV5-5,CASSVSWIETYEQYF
TRBJ1-1,TRBV2,CASSPYSTGRTEAFF
TRBJ2-1,TRBV19,CASSPLLSVSYNEQFF
TRBJ1-1,TRBV12-3/TRBV12-4,CASSNLGVGDEAFF